Sequencing of this T cell receptor (beta chain) was carried out in a study of T cells after yellow fever vaccination. Study results and caveats: Abundant bulk-population clonotypes could contaminate the FACS-sorted repertoires.

Universal primer sites and UMIs were introduced during 5'RACE template-switching synthesis of TCR cDNA. In TCRdb, the 5' RACE reads were re-called with MiXCR into one record per CDR3 protein. The profile shows around 500,000 distinct CDR3 sequences, roughly 22% of them singletons. At least ten counts were recorded for this clonotype. Its cognate antigen is unknown. Germline V CDR1 and CDR2: MGHRA, YSYEKL. The trim removed 0 bases at V and 4 bases at J, leaving 6 bases unmatched. This CDR3 has 16 residues. Sequenced here: PBMCs, sampled approximately 20 days after the first yellow fever vaccination. This receptor was taken from a man younger than 30 who received the YFV17D yellow fever vaccine. The V gene is TRBV4-1, the J gene TRBJ2-3; 8 nucleotides align to TRBD1. The CDR3: CASSQDRDRGSDTQYF. CDR3 DNA sequence: TGCGCCAGCAGCCAAGATCGCGACAGGGGATCAGATACGCAGTATTTT.